A single sample is the source of the 27 T cell receptor beta chains below, sequenced in a study of vaccination effects on CD4 cells after COVID-19. Some clones are missing from TCRdb's copy, which holds only in-frame ones; the method was immunoSEQ multiplex PCR. The data show some 40,000 clones, roughly 80% seen once. Following culture for about ten days, CD4+ T cells were isolated. These receptors are not linked to any known antigen. The material was CD4+ T cells from PBMCs cultured without peptide, obtained before COVID-19 vaccination. Receptor source: a human donor who received a COVID-19 vaccine.

This chain links TRBV29-1 with TRBJ2-3; D gene ambiguous. Germline V CDR1 and CDR2: SQVTM, ANQGSEA. The CDR3 runs to 13 residues. V lost 2 bases and J 0 bases, leaving 6 bases between the germline ends. For the CDR3, the DNA is TGCAGCGTTGAATCGGCTAGCACAGATACGCAGTATTTT. It translates to CSVESASTDTQYF.

This chain joins TRBV5-6 and TRBJ2-2; unclear D gene. The CDR3 covers 14 residues. Germline V gene data show CDR1 as SGHDT and CDR2 as YYEEEE. V shed 2 bases and J shed 4 bases, with 9 bases lying between them. This chain's CDR3 is CASSFSDGTGELFF. As DNA, the CDR3 is TGTGCCAGCAGCTTCAGTGACGGCACCGGGGAGCTGTTTTTT.

The chain joins TRBV4-1 to TRBJ2-5; TRBD1 aligns across 11 bases. The CDR3 has 16 residues. The germline V gene has CDR1 MGHRA and CDR2 YSYEKL. Unmatched junction bases numbered 8, after V lost 4 bases and J lost 4 bases. CDR3 in amino acids: CASSRGDRGTSETQYF. As DNA, the CDR3 is TGCGCCAGCAGCCGGGGGGACAGGGGGACCTCAGAGACCCAGTACTTC.

This clone was counted between two and nine times. The chain uses TRBV5-1 and TRBJ2-6; a weak D match, TRBD2 (6 bases). Germline CDR1 and CDR2: SGHRS and YFSETQ. V lost 4 bases and J lost 2, with 13 bases in between. The CDR3 consists of 16 residues. The CDR3 reads CASSAYPGAGANVLTF. In DNA, the CDR3 is TGCGCCAGCAGCGCCTACCCGGGGGCTGGGGCCAACGTCCTGACTTTC.

The chain is built from TRBV20-1 and TRBJ1-4; unclear D gene. V shed 3 bases and J shed 7 bases, with 12 bases lying between them. Per germline, CDR1 DFQATT and CDR2 SNEGSKA (reference sequence). The CDR3 is 13 residues long. CDR3 sequence (DNA): TGCAGTGCTAGTGGTCAGCGTGGTGAAAAACTGTTTTTT. Residues: CSASGQRGEKLFF.

The chain carries TRBV1 and TRBJ2-3; the table's D call, TRBD2, has no DNA check behind it. TRBV1 constitutes a pseudogene. This CDR3 is built from 15 residues. This CDR3 reads CTSSRVGGRADTQYF. The CDR3 DNA is TGCACCAGCAGCCGTGTGGGGGGGCGGGCAGATACGCAGTATTTT.

The genes are TRBV24-1 and TRBJ1-2; 10 nucleotides line up with TRBD1. This CDR3 contains 15 residues. Trimming at V came to 2 bases and at J to 4 bases, leaving 3 bases not matched to a gene. Germline loops: CDR1 KGHDR, CDR2 SFDVKD. The CDR3 protein is CATSDSGQGSYGYTF. The CDR3 nucleotides are TGTGCCACCAGTGATTCGGGACAGGGGAGCTATGGCTACACCTTC.

This clone occurred once. CDR3 coding DNA: TGTGCCAGCAGCATTACCGGGACAGGGAAATACAATGAGCAGTTCTTC. Translation gives CASSITGTGKYNEQFF. The rearrangement joins TRBV5-4 to TRBJ2-1; 9 bases match TRBD1. After removal of 4 bases from V and 4 bases from J, the junction contained 9 bases not matched to a gene. The germline V gene has CDR1 SGHNT and CDR2 YYREEE (reference sequence). This CDR3 contains 16 residues. The full variable domain, rest sourced from reference TRBV5-4 and TRBJ2-1, is ETGVTQSPTHLIKTRGQQVTLRCSSQSGHNTVSWYQQALGQGPQFIFQYYREEENGRGNFPPRFSGLQFPNYSSELNVNALELDDSALYLCASSITGTGKYNEQFFGPGTRLTVL.

Notes on this clone: The junction and the germline gene differ at one end; a read error may be behind it. V and J are TRBV6-5 and TRBJ1-4, with D maybe TRBD1 (5 bases). The CDR3 totals 15 residues. Germline CDR1 reads MNHEY; CDR2 reads SVGAGI. This CDR3 is CASSYSGRQYEKLFF. CDR3 DNA: TGTGCCAGCAGCTACTCGGGACGGCAATATGAAAAACTGTTTTTT.

The rearrangement uses TRBV9 and TRBJ1-2; D possibly corresponds to TRBD1 (5 bases). This CDR3 region has 12 residues. With 1 base removed from V and 7 bases from J, the gap between germline ends came to 8 bases. In germline, CDR1 is SGDLS, CDR2 YYNGEE. This CDR3 reads CASSVTGGGYTF. In DNA form, the CDR3 reads TGTGCCAGCAGCGTAACGGGGGGTGGCTACACCTTC. Filled out from reference TRBV9 and TRBJ1-2, the complete variable domain reads DSGVTQTPKHLITATGQRVTLRCSPRSGDLSVYWYQQSLDQGLQFLIQYYNGEERAKGNILERFSAQQFPDLHSELNLSSLELGDSALYFCASSVTGGGYTFGSGTRLTVV.

The chain combines TRBV18 with TRBJ2-5, with D possibly TRBD1 on 5 matching bases. The V and J ends lost 3 bases and 5 bases respectively, with 13 bases between them. There are 14 residues in the CDR3. Per the germline V gene, CDR1 is KGHSH and CDR2 is LQKENI. In DNA, the CDR3 is TGTGCCAGCTCACCCTCGAGACAGACGGAGACCCAGTACTTC. Translated, it gives CASSPSRQTETQYF.

The V call is TRBV6-5, the J call TRBJ2-7; 8 bases agree with TRBD2. This CDR3 has 16 amino acids. Per the germline V gene, CDR1 is MNHEY and CDR2 is SVGAGI. After removal of 0 bases from V and 3 bases from J, the junction contained 7 bases not matched to a gene. The CDR3 DNA sequence: TGTGCCAGCAGTTACTCGATATGCGGGGGGTGCTACGAGCAGTACGTC. Encoded protein: CASSYSICGGCYEQYV.

This clone showed up just once. The chain carries TRBV11-3 and TRBJ2-1, with 9 bases lining up with TRBD1. V lost 3 bases, J lost 9 bases, and 9 bases stayed unmatched. Germline assignment: CDR1 SGHNT and CDR2 YENEEA. This CDR3 has 15 amino acids. CDR3 protein: CASSFGTGKGIEQFF. Written as DNA, the CDR3 is TGTGCCAGCAGCTTCGGGACAGGGAAAGGGATTGAGCAGTTCTTC.

The chain is built from TRBV27 and TRBJ2-5; D is tentatively TRBD1 or TRBD2 (6 bases each). The CDR3 covers 14 residues. Germline V gives CDR1 MNHEY, CDR2 SMNVEV (reference sequence). The ends were cut back, 4 bases at V and 5 bases at J, with 14 bases in the middle. DNA of the CDR3: TGTGCCAGCAGTTCCGGGGGCCGAGGCGAGACCCAGTACTTC. It yields the protein CASSSGGRGETQYF.

V and J are TRBV7-2 and TRBJ2-1; TRBD2 matches 15 bases. CDR1 is SGHTA, CDR2 FQGNSA, per germline. The junction had 4 bases not matched to a gene; V was cut back by 4 bases and J by 12 bases. The CDR3 contains 14 residues. CDR3 sequence reads: CASSSGLAGGPQFF. The CDR3, as DNA: TGTGCCAGCAGCTCAGGACTAGCGGGGGGGCCGCAGTTCTTC.

The chain carries TRBV6-1 and TRBJ2-7; 7 bases line up with TRBD2. Germline V gives CDR1 MNHNS, CDR2 SASEGT. V shed 2 bases, J shed 9 bases, and the junction held 10 bases outside the gene matches. There are 14 residues in the CDR3. CDR3 region: CASSEKTSRRGQYV. CDR3 DNA sequence: TGTGCCAGCAGTGAAAAGACTAGCCGCCGGGGGCAGTACGTC.

CDR3 sequence: CSVDPTGGKTQYF. CDR3 coding DNA: TGCAGCGTTGATCCGACAGGGGGAAAGACCCAGTACTTC. The chain couples TRBV29-1 to TRBJ2-5; 9 bases match TRBD1. V trimming: 3 bases; J trimming: 6 bases; junction bases outside the gene matches: 5. Per germline, CDR1 SQVTM and CDR2 ANQGSEA. The CDR3 consists of 13 residues.

CDR3 region: CASSMTSTNEKLFF. Written as DNA, the CDR3 is TGTGCCAGTAGTATGACCTCAACTAATGAAAAACTGTTTTTT. This rearrangement joins TRBV19 to TRBJ1-4; D is ambiguous. CDR1 LNHDA and CDR2 SQIVND come from the germline V gene (reference sequence). Trimming stripped 3 bases from V and 0 bases from J, with 5 bases between. This CDR3 contains 14 residues.

V is TRBV6-6 and J is TRBJ1-1; maybe TRBD1 (5 bases). Germline CDR1 reads MNHNY; CDR2 reads SVGAGI (reference sequence). The CDR3 spans 16 residues. Between the trimmed V and J ends, which lost 5 bases and 1 base, there was a span of 17 bases. DNA of the CDR3: TGTGCCAGCAGTAACCCTCAGGGAGGGTGGAACACTGAAGCTTTCTTT. Residues: CASSNPQGGWNTEAFF.

This chain uses TRBV7-9 with TRBJ1-3, with a tentative D call TRBD1 (5 bases). The V gene lost 4 bases and the J gene lost 3 bases, with 10 bases spanning the gap. CDR3 length: 14 residues. Germline V CDR1 and CDR2: SEHNR, FQNEAQ (reference sequence). CDR3: CASSSRDRGNTIYF. The CDR3, as DNA: TGTGCCAGCAGCTCCAGGGATCGTGGAAACACCATATATTTT.

The rearrangement uses TRBV6-4 and TRBJ2-5; 12 positions match TRBD2. The CDR3 length is 14 residues. The trim removed 9 bases at V and 1 base at J, leaving 3 bases unmatched. The germline gives CDR1 MRHNA, CDR2 SNTAGT. CDR3 region: CARKLAGGQETQYF. The DNA of the CDR3 is TGTGCCAGAAAACTAGCGGGGGGCCAAGAGACCCAGTACTTC.

J is TRBJ1-1 and V is TRBV5-1; TRBD1 aligns across 8 bases. After removal of 0 bases from V and 10 bases from J, the junction contained 8 bases not matched to a gene. Germline CDR1 and CDR2: SGHRS and YFSETQ. CDR3 length: 14 amino acids. The CDR3 is CASSLEGAGGLAFF. In DNA form, the CDR3 reads TGCGCCAGCAGCTTGGAGGGGGCAGGGGGCTTAGCTTTCTTT.

This clone was picked up one time. V and J are TRBV5-5 and TRBJ1-2; TRBD1 matches at 12 bases. CDR1 is SGHKS, CDR2 YYEKEE, per germline (reference sequence). The J segment lost 4 bases and the V segment lost 4 bases, leaving 8 bases of the junction unmatched. The CDR3 loop spans 16 amino acids. The CDR3: CASSRGTGGFPYGYTF. The CDR3 bases are TGTGCCAGCAGCAGGGGGACAGGGGGCTTTCCCTATGGCTACACCTTC.

The table lists this clone with a count of one. The gene calls are TRBV3-1 (or the pseudogene TRBV3-2) and TRBJ1-1; no definite D call. CDR3 length: 16 residues. Germline CDR1 and CDR2: LGHDT and YNNKEL (reference sequence). The germline V and J ends were trimmed by 0 bases and 3 bases, with 14 bases remaining between them. CDR3 bases: TGTGCCAGCAGCCAAGAGTACGGGAAGGGTGACACTGAAGCTTTCTTT. This translates into CASSQEYGKGDTEAFF.

The CDR3 region is CASSQGAGAGEQYV. The DNA for the CDR3 is TGTGCCAGCAGCCAAGGGGCGGGGGCAGGGGAGCAGTACGTC. The chain combines TRBV3-1 (or the pseudogene TRBV3-2) with TRBJ2-7, with D possibly being TRBD2 (7 bases). V lost 1 base and J lost 7, with 14 bases in between. The CDR3 has 14 residues. Germline values: CDR1 LGHDT, CDR2 YNNKEL (reference sequence).

The V and J genes are TRBV24-1 and TRBJ1-2, with TRBD1 matching over 7 bases. V lost 4 bases and J lost 5; bases outside the gene matches: 6. Germline lookup yields CDR1 KGHDR and CDR2 SFDVKD. The CDR3 has 14 amino acids. The DNA of the CDR3 is TGTGCCACCAGTGACCCGGGACAGAGTTATGGCTACACCTTC. Translating gives CATSDPGQSYGYTF.

The V and J genes are TRBV5-8 and TRBJ1-1; 7 bases match TRBD1. The germline gives CDR1 SGHTS, CDR2 YDEGEE. The CDR3 runs to 16 residues. After removal of 5 bases from V and 2 bases from J, the junction contained 12 bases not matched to a gene. CDR3 nucleotide sequence: TGTGCCAGCAGTAATTACAGGGGTATAAGCAACACTGAAGCTTTCTTT. It yields the protein CASSNYRGISNTEAFF.